This T cell receptor beta chain derives from a study of shared clonotypes between healthy human individuals. Deep was the level at which the assay was run. In the sorted-subset replicate PCRs, 200 ng DNA, tens of thousands of T cell genomes, was used. TCRdb's table, derived via immunoSEQ multiplex PCR, lists solely in-frame clones and lacks some. Here the sample spans 1.6 million or so clones, 96% being singletons. Germline-derived CDR1 and CDR2 are SGHTA and FQGNSA. The CDR3 consists of 14 residues. V was shortened by 3 bases and J by 6 bases, with 13 bases between the two germline ends. Only Caucasian adults living in Nashville, Tennessee served as donors.

V is TRBV7-2 and J is TRBJ2-3, with D possibly matching TRBD1 (6 bases). The TCR originated in a young man in good health. Sequenced input: naive CD4+ T cells sorted from blood. The sample's subset: CD45RA+ positively selected. The CDR3 region is CASSFTGIVDTQYF. CDR3 nucleotides: TGTGCCAGCAGCTTTACAGGGATAGTTGATACGCAGTATTTT.